Listed below are T cell receptor beta chains from one sample, sequenced in a study of identifying expanded T cells in peripheral blood. The data were produced by immunoSEQ multiplex PCR, yet TCRdb's version contains in-frame clones alone and is incomplete. In the table there are some 97,000 clones, over 80% of which are singletons. Sequenced sample: blood. These receptor sequences come from a person aged 18 to 69 in good health. Each CDR3 is given with its conserved first and last residue. The order of the fields is D gene, clone size, J gene, V gene, CDR3 protein, CDR3 DNA. A D gene is named only where the DNA matches it firmly. Size is omitted from some rows. Given values are once, few, many or a class for expanded clones.

.	.	TRBJ1-5	TRBV9	CASSNDPSNQPQHF	TGTGCCAGCAGCAATGATCCAAGCAATCAGCCCCAGCATTTT
.	.	TRBJ2-7	TRBV7-9	CASSLQGPYEQYF	TGTGCCAGCAGCTTGCAGGGGCCCTACGAGCAGTACTTC
TRBD1	few	TRBJ1-4	TRBV6-6	CASSKSTGASTGELFF	TGTGCCAGCAGTAAATCTACAGGGGCCTCCACCGGGGAACTGTTTTTT
TRBD2	.	TRBJ2-4	TRBV19	CASNPGGLAKNIQYF	TGTGCCAGTAACCCGGGGGGGCTAGCCAAAAACATTCAGTACTTC
.	.	TRBJ2-5	TRBV5-1	CASASYGGRQETQYF	TGCGCCAGCGCCTCCTACGGGGGCCGACAAGAGACCCAGTACTTC
TRBD1	.	TRBJ2-7	TRBV19	CASSAGTGAYEQYF	TGTGCCAGTAGTGCCGGGACAGGGGCCTACGAGCAGTACTTC
TRBD1	.	TRBJ2-7	TRBV5-1	CASSSGQGAREQYF	TGCGCCAGCAGCTCGGGACAGGGGGCGAGGGAGCAGTACTTC
.	.	TRBJ2-7	TRBV15	CATSRVRGLTYEQYF	TGTGCCACCAGCAGAGTCCGCGGGCTTACCTACGAGCAGTACTTC
.	.	TRBJ2-1	TRBV11-2	CASSPTASDGGEQFF	TGTGCCAGCAGCCCGACGGCCTCCGACGGTGGTGAGCAGTTCTTC
TRBD1	.	TRBJ2-3	TRBV2	CASSEQGAAITDTQYF	TGTGCCAGCAGTGAACAGGGGGCAGCTATCACAGATACGCAGTATTTT
.	.	TRBJ2-7	TRBV30	CAWSAVVPYEQYF	TGTGCCTGGAGCGCCGTTGTTCCCTACGAGCAGTACTTC
TRBD1	once	TRBJ2-3	TRBV29-1	CSVGQGPTQYF	TGCAGCGTGGGACAGGGCCCCACGCAGTATTTT
.	.	TRBJ1-3	TRBV11-2	CASSSGQTLRSTGNTIYF	TGTGCCAGCAGCTCAGGACAGACGCTAAGAAGTACTGGAAACACCATATATTTT
TRBD2	.	TRBJ2-1	TRBV11-3	CASSSQGLASNEQFF	TGTGCCAGCAGCTCCCAGGGACTAGCGAGTAATGAGCAGTTCTTC
.	.	TRBJ1-3	TRBV13	CASSFGRSSGNTIYF	TGTGCCAGCAGCTTCGGGCGGAGCTCTGGAAACACCATATATTTT
TRBD1	.	TRBJ1-2	TRBV2	CASSARTGLEGYTF	TGTGCCAGCAGCGCCCGGACAGGGTTGGAAGGCTACACCTTC
.	.	TRBJ1-3	TRBV12-5	CASGQSPGTIPGNTIYF	TGTGCTAGTGGACAAAGTCCGGGGACCATACCTGGAAACACCATATATTTT
.	.	TRBJ1-5	TRBV4-1	CASSHPATLNQPQHF	TGCGCCAGCAGCCACCCCGCGACCCTCAATCAGCCCCAGCATTTT
TRBD1	.	TRBJ1-2	TRBV6-1	CASSNGAGGNYGYTF	TGTGCCAGCTCCAACGGGGCAGGGGGCAACTATGGCTACACCTTC
TRBD1	.	TRBJ2-1	TRBV28	CASSDTGGPYNEQFF	TGTGCCAGCAGTGATACAGGGGGCCCCTACAATGAGCAGTTCTTC
.	few	TRBJ1-2	TRBV30	CAWSVRDYGYTF	TGTGCCTGGAGTGTACGGGACTATGGCTACACCTTC
.	.	TRBJ2-1	TRBV30	CAWSLGAGSNEQFF	TGTGCCTGGAGTCTGGGGGCAGGGAGCAATGAGCAGTTCTTC
.	.	TRBJ2-7	TRBV7-2	CASSYTAGLRRSYEQYF	TGTGCCAGCAGCTACACGGCAGGCCTTCGGAGGTCCTACGAGCAGTACTTC
.	.	TRBJ2-1	TRBV2	CASSAVGGLSEQFF	TGTGCCAGCAGTGCGGTGGGGGGCCTCAGCGAGCAGTTCTTC
TRBD1	.	TRBJ1-2	TRBV18	CASSPLGQGRNGYTF	TGTGCCAGCTCACCCTTGGGACAGGGGAGGAATGGCTACACCTTC
.	.	TRBJ2-1	TRBV11-2	CASSSLSTDNEQFF	TGTGCCAGCAGCTCCCTATCGACAGACAATGAGCAGTTCTTC
.	.	TRBJ2-5	TRBV18	CASSPLNSQETQYF	TGTGCCAGCTCACCCCTTAACAGTCAAGAGACCCAGTACTTC
TRBD2	.	TRBJ2-3	TRBV9	CASSVTSGGGSDTQYF	TGTGCCAGCAGCGTTACTAGCGGAGGCGGGTCAGATACGCAGTATTTT
.	.	TRBJ1-4	TRBV4-1	CASSHGDEKLFF	TGCGCCAGCAGCCACGGAGATGAAAAACTGTTTTTT
.	.	TRBJ2-7	TRBV30	CAWSATSYEQYF	TGTGCCTGGAGTGCAACTTCCTACGAGCAGTACTTC
.	.	TRBJ1-1	TRBV28	CASSLGETGLGKVNTEAFF	TGTGCCAGCAGTTTAGGGGAGACAGGCCTTGGTAAAGTGAACACTGAAGCTTTCTTT
TRBD1	few	TRBJ1-2	TRBV19	CASSPAGTGLYGYTF	TGTGCCAGTAGTCCGGCCGGGACAGGGTTGTATGGCTACACCTTC
.	.	TRBJ2-1	TRBV14	CASSQGGAPYNEQFF	TGTGCCAGCAGCCAAGGGGGGGCCCCCTACAATGAGCAGTTCTTC
TRBD2	.	TRBJ2-7	TRBV18	CASSPNSGRVAYEQYF	TGTGCCAGCTCACCCAATAGCGGGAGAGTCGCCTACGAGCAGTACTTC
TRBD1	.	TRBJ2-7	TRBV5-4	CASTPTGGPYEQYF	TGTGCCAGCACCCCGACAGGGGGGCCCTACGAGCAGTACTTC
.	.	TRBJ1-2	TRBV10-3	CAISGGSQGFNYGYTF	TGTGCCATCAGTGGGGGATCGCAGGGTTTTAACTATGGCTACACCTTC
TRBD1	.	TRBJ1-6	TRBV7-9	CASSSLGQNNSPLHF	TGTGCCAGCAGCTCTCTGGGACAGAATAATTCACCCCTCCACTTT
TRBD1	.	TRBJ2-7	TRBV7-2	CASSLASGTGVPYEQYF	TGTGCCAGCAGCTTAGCCTCCGGGACAGGGGTCCCCTACGAGCAGTACTTC
TRBD1	.	TRBJ1-4	TRBV18	CASSPNTGESEKLFF	TGTGCCAGCTCACCCAATACAGGGGAGTCTGAAAAACTGTTTTTT
TRBD1	few	TRBJ1-6	TRBV13	CASSARQGLSSPLHF	TGTGCCAGCAGCGCCCGACAGGGGTTAAGTTCACCCCTCCACTTT